This T cell receptor (beta chain) was identified in a study of T cell clonotyping in hematopoietic cell transplantation. As concerns this clone: Its antigen is not identified.

Recipients were bled about 28 days pretransplant and at posttransplant days 30, 100, 180. The table came from immunoSEQ multiplex PCR; TCRdb's copy has only in-frame clones and leaves some out. Among roughly 5,300 clones listed, around three quarters were seen once. Notes on the study in general: Recipient TCR diversity dropped after transplant; expanded clonotypes rose from day 30 to 180. CD4 and CD8 repertoire contributions could not be separated without sorting.

The clonotype comes from a male patient between 60 and 69 years old who had an allogeneic stem cell transplant, so T cells may come from the graft donor. Some clones in this sample may be carry-over from other donors' samples. Sequenced here: peripheral blood mononuclear cells, sampled 100 days after allogeneic stem cell transplant.

The CDR3, as DNA: TGTGCCAGTAGCCAAATCCTCTCTGGGGCCAACGTCCTGACTTTC. This codes for CASSQILSGANVLTF. The chain carries TRBV19 and TRBJ2-6; D not certain. V was shortened by 6 bases and J by 0 bases, with 9 bases between the two germline ends. This CDR3 has 15 amino acids. Looked up from germline, CDR1 is LNHDA and CDR2 is SQIVND (reference sequence).